The clone carrying this TCR beta chain has only a few counts. As yet, its antigen is unknown. V gave up 5 bases and J gave up 4 bases, with 9 bases separating them. CDR3 size: 13 residues. Each donor supplied approximately 10 milliliters of peripheral blood. Primers used in a second PCR of about 6 to 11 cycles were a sample-barcoded 5' primer and a J-beta primer mix. From the 5' RACE reads, TCRdb called clonotypes with MiXCR, one entry per CDR3 protein. The data contain more than 900,000 distinct CDR3 sequences, roughly 24% of them singletons. This record comes from a study of blood T cells in healthy people across ages. Findings of the study overall: TCR beta diversity per million T cells fell roughly linearly with age. Higher diversity and more naive CD4+ cells were features of long-lived donors, compared to aged donors. It was found that TCR beta diversity correlated strongly with the percentage of naive T cells.

The same data also contributed to another study, on T cells of mothers and their children.

The TCR comes from a girl between 2 and 10 years old in good health. The specimen sequenced was blood. The V call is TRBV12-3 or TRBV12-4, the J call TRBJ1-3, with D maybe TRBD1 (5 bases). DNA for the CDR3: TGTGCCAGCAGTGCCCGACAGGGAAACACCATATATTTT. This codes for CASSARQGNTIYF.